This T cell receptor beta chain was found in a study of T cell repertoires in cytomegalovirus infection. Background on the study: Public TCR beta signatures were indicative of both CMV infection and a matching HLA type. The study, taken as a whole, reports: Identification of carriers of CMV plus the relevant HLA was achieved through cumulative public TCR beta family frequency.

MiXCR was run by TCRdb on the reads, yielding one entry per CDR3 protein. The table shows some 200,000 distinct CDR3 sequences, with roughly 19% occurring only once. This CDR3 has 14 residues. The germline gives CDR1 WSHSY, CDR2 SAAADI. V lost 4 bases and J 1 base, leaving 10 bases between the germline ends. A note on this clonotype: Its antigen is undetermined. This may be a read error: a much more frequent sequence differs by one nucleotide.

The V call is TRBV10-2, the J call TRBJ1-1; tentatively, D is TRBD1 (5 bases). This receptor was taken from a human donor in good health (CMV status not recorded). Some clones in this sample may be carry-over from other donors' samples. Sequencing was performed on PBMCs. CDR3 nucleotides: TGCGCCAGCAGTGTGTGTCAGGGGAACACTGAAGCTTTCTTT. The encoded protein is CASSVCQGNTEAFF.